This paragraph reports one TCR beta chain. The antigen is not known. CDR3 length: 13 residues. With 1 base removed from V and 13 bases from J, the gap between germline ends came to 17 bases. Germline V CDR1 and CDR2: SGHTA, FQGNSA. The data derive from a study of regulatory T cells in long-lasting Graves disease. Study overall: With positive TSH receptor antibodies and over 5 years of antithyroid drugs, Graves' disease was considered persistent.

Documented time point: persistent/refractory GD, antithyroid drugs over 5 years with positive TRAb. The authors made the TCR library using RNA they extracted from PBMCs. Broader study findings: Since the sample size was small, accuracy may have been reduced. Preferential use of TRBV28, TRBJ1-2 and TRBJ2-5 was seen in persistent disease.

To make TCR beta libraries, researchers used iRepertoire HTBI primers and Arm-PCR of CDR3 regions. TCRdb fed the multiplex PCR reads into MiXCR, producing one record per CDR3 protein. Here the sample spans about 470,000 distinct CDR3 sequences, 20% to 25% being singletons. The genes are TRBV7-2 and TRBJ2-7, with unresolved D. This material consisted of peripheral blood mononuclear cells (PBMCs), taken when the disease was refractory, from a patient treated with antithyroid drugs. This clonotype originated in a female donor with Graves disease. The DNA for the CDR3 is TGTGCCAGCAGCTTAGGCTTGCGGCCTCCGGATTACTTC. Translation gives CASSLGLRPPDYF.